This T cell receptor (beta chain) was captured in a study of T cell repertoires in cytomegalovirus infection. TCRdb re-analysed the reads in MiXCR, keeping a single row per CDR3 protein. The sample holds about 360,000 distinct CDR3 sequences; 15% to 20% are singletons and the top ten take around 8.6%. The CDR3 runs 13 residues. Germline V gene lookup returns CDR1 MNHEY and CDR2 SVGEGT. J was trimmed by 7 bases and V by 7 bases; bases with no gene match: 6. The J gene is TRBJ2-1, the V gene TRBV6-2 or TRBV6-3; 8 bases fit TRBD2. Source material: PBMCs. The source of this sequence is a human donor in good health (CMV status not recorded). Some clones in this sample may be carry-over from other donors' samples. The CDR3, as DNA: TGTGCCAGCAAACTACTAGCGGAGAATGAGCAGTTCTTC. Protein product: CASKLLAENEQFF.